This T cell receptor beta chain comes out of a study of T cell responses to AZD1222 COVID-19 vaccine. General observations from the study: Donors were mostly white British, more females; clonal diversity possibly underestimated. Spike-specific TCR breadth and depth both grew after two AZD1222 doses. Baseline antibody screening turned up just six seropositive AZD1222 recipients.

Repertoires were generated with immunoSEQ multiplex PCR, while TCRdb's copy carries only in-frame clones and drops some. The sample consists of about 110,000 clones, 90% of them appearing once. J was trimmed by 1 base and V by 4 bases; bases with no gene match: 1. Germline-derived CDR1 and CDR2 are SGHAT and FQDESV (reference sequence). This CDR3 is 13 amino acids long. Regarding this clone: Antigen unknown.

The starting material was peripheral blood, obtained 28 days after the second AZD1222 dose. The source is an adult who received the AZD1222 COVID-19 vaccine. This chain uses TRBV11-1 with TRBJ2-7; TRBD2 matches at 7 bases. CDR3 DNA sequence: TGTGCCAGCAGCTCCGGGGGGTCCTACGAGCAGTACTTC. Encoded protein: CASSSGGSYEQYF.